The clone carrying this TCR beta chain was picked up a small number of times. Original data processing: Cell counts per sample came from amplifying reference gene primers. The protocol was immunoSEQ multiplex PCR, while the TCRdb copy is restricted to in-frame clones and leaves out a portion. V and J calls and clone size are given by that table; D and trimming were obtained from the DNA. The table includes roughly 35,000 clones, 87% detected once. This entry belongs to a study of blood T cell repertoires in COVID-19. Study information: Donors in the United States, Italy and Spain gave samples during acute or convalescent COVID-19. In each case, the material was cDNA or gDNA derived from T cells, B-cell-depleted T cells, or PBMCs.

This CDR3 contains 14 residues. V dropped 3 bases and J dropped 3; count of bases not matched to a gene: 6. Germline V CDR1 and CDR2: SGHRS, YFSETQ. Sequencing used peripheral blood. This receptor was obtained from a man in his fifties or sixties with active or convalescent COVID-19. This chain links TRBV5-1 with TRBJ2-7; TRBD1 matches 7 bases. CDR3 in amino acids: CASSWETGNYEQYF. As DNA, the CDR3 is TGCGCCAGCAGCTGGGAGACAGGGAACTACGAGCAGTACTTC.